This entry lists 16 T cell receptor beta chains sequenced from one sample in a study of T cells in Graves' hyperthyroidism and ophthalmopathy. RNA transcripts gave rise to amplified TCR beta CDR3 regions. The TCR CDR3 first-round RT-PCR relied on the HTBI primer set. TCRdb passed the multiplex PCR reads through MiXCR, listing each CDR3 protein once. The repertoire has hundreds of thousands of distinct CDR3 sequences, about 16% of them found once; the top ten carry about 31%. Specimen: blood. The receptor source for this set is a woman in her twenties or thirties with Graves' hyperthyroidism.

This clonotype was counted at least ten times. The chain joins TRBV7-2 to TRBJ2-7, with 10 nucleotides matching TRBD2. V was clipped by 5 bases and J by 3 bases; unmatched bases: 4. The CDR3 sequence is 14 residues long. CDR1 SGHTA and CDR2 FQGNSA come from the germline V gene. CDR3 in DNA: TGTGCCAGCAGCGCACTAGCGGGGCGCTACGAGCAGTACTTC. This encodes CASSALAGRYEQYF.

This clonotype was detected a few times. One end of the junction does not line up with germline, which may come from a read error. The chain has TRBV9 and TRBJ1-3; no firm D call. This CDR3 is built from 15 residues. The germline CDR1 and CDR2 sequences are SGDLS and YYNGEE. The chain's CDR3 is CASSVEINSENTIYF. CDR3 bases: TGTGCCAGCAGCGTAGAAATCAACTCTGAAAACACCATATATTTT.

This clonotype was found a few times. The CDR3 reads CASSAERTSGRMETQYF. The CDR3, as DNA: TGTGCCAGTAGTGCTGAACGGACTAGCGGGAGGATGGAGACCCAGTACTTC. The rearrangement uses TRBV19 and TRBJ2-5; 14 bases are a match to TRBD2. After removal of 5 bases from V and 5 bases from J, the junction contained 10 bases not matched to a gene. Germline CDR1 reads LNHDA; CDR2 reads SQIVND (reference sequence). This CDR3 contains 17 residues. The full variable domain, in which reference TRBV19 and TRBJ2-5 provide the parts outside the CDR3, is DGGITQSPKYLFRKEGQNVTLSCEQNLNHDAMYWYRQDPGQGLRLIYYSQIVNDFQKGDIAEGYSVSREKKESFPLTVTSAQKNPTAFYLCASSAERTSGRMETQYFGPGTRLLVL.

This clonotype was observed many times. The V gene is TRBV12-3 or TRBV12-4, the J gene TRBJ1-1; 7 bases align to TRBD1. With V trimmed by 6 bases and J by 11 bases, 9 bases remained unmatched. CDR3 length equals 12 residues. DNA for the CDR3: TGTGCCAGCAGCGACCCCGGGACAGAGGCTTTCTTT. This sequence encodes CASSDPGTEAFF.

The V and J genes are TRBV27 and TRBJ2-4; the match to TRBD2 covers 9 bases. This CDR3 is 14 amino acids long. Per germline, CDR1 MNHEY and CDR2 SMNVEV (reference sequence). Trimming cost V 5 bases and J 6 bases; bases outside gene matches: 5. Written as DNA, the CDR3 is TGTGCCAGCAGTCTTAGCGGGAGCGTAAACATTCAGTACTTC. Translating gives CASSLSGSVNIQYF.

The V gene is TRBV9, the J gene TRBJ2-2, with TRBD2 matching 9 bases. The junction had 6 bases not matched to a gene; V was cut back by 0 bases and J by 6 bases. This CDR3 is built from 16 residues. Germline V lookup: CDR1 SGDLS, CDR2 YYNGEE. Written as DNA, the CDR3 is TGTGCCAGCAGCGTAGCAACTAGCGGGTCCCCCGGGGAGCTGTTTTTT. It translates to CASSVATSGSPGELFF.

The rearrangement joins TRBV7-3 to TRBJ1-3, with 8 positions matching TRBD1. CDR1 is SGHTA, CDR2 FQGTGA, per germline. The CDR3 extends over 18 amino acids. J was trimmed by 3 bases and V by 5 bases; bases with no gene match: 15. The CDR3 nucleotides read TGTGCCAGCAGCCACCGGGACAGGTGGCTGGGTTTTGGAAACACCATATATTTT. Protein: CASSHRDRWLGFGNTIYF.

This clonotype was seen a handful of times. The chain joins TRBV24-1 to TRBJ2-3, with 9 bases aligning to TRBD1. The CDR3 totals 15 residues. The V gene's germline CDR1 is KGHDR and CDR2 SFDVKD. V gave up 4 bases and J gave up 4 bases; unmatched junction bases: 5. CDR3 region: CATSDLGQGSDTQYF. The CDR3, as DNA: TGTGCCACCAGTGACCTTGGACAGGGGTCAGATACGCAGTATTTT.

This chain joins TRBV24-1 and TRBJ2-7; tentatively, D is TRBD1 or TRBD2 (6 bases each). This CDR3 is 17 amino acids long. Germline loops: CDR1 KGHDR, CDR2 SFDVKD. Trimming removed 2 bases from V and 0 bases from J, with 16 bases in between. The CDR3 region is CATSDSGGQGFSYEQYF. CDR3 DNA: TGTGCCACCAGTGATTCCGGGGGCCAGGGGTTCTCCTACGAGCAGTACTTC.

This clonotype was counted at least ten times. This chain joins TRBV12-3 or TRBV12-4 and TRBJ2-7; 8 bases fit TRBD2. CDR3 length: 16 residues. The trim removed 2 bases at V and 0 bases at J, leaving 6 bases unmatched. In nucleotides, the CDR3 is TGTGCCAGCAGTTTACTGGGTAGCGGGAACTCCTACGAGCAGTACTTC. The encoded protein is CASSLLGSGNSYEQYF.

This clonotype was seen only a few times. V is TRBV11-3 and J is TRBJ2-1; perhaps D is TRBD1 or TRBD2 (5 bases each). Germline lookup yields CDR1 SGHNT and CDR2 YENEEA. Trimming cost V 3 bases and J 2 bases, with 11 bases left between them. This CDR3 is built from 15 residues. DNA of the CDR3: TGTGCCAGCAGCTTTTCCGTGGGGGCCTACAATGAGCAGTTCTTC. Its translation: CASSFSVGAYNEQFF.

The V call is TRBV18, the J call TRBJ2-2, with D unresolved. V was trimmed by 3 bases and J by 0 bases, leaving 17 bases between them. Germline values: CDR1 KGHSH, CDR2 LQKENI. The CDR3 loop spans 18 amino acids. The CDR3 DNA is TGTGCCAGCTCACCGGTTTTAGCCCGATACGCGAACACCGGGGAGCTGTTTTTT. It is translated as CASSPVLARYANTGELFF. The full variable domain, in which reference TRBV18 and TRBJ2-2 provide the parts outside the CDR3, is NAGVMQNPRHLVRRRGQEARLRCSPMKGHSHVYWYRQLPEEGLKFMVYLQKENIIDESGMPKERFSAEFPKEGPSILRIQQVVRGDSAAYFCASSPVLARYANTGELFFGEGSRLTVL.

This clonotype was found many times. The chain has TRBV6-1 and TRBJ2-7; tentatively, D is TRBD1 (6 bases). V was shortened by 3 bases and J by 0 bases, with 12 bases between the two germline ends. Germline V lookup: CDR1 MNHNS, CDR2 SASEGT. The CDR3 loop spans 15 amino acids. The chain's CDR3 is CASSEGQPVSYEQYF. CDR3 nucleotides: TGTGCCAGCAGTGAGGGACAACCCGTCTCCTACGAGCAGTACTTC.

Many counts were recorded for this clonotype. Here the CDR3 DNA reads TGCAGTGCGACGCCCGGGACAGGGATTGAAGCTTTCTTT. This encodes CSATPGTGIEAFF. The gene calls are TRBV20-1 and TRBJ1-1; 9 bases match TRBD1. The V segment lost 6 bases and the J segment 7 bases; nucleotides outside the gene matches: 9. Looked up from germline, CDR1 is DFQATT and CDR2 is SNEGSKA (reference sequence). There are 13 residues in the CDR3.

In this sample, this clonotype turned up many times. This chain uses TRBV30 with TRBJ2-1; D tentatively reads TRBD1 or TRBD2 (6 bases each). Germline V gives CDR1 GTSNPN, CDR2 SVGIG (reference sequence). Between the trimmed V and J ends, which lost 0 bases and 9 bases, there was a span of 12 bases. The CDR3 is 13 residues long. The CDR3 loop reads CAWSVGGGSEQFF. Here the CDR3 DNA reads TGTGCCTGGAGTGTAGGAGGGGGGTCTGAGCAGTTCTTC.

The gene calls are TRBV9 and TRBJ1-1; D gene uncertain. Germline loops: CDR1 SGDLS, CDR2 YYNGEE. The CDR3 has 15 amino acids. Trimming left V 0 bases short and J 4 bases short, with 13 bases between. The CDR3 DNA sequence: TGTGCCAGCAGCGTAGTTACCATGGATAGCACTGAAGCTTTCTTT. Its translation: CASSVVTMDSTEAFF.